This TCR beta chain was profiled in a study of blood T cell repertoires in COVID-19 (dated by TCRdb to about 2020). Regarding the study in general: Samples from collaborators originated in the United States, Italy and Spain and spanned both the acute and convalescent phases of COVID-19. The prospective study material was composed of cDNA or gDNA derived from T cells, B-cell-depleted T cells, or PBMCs. The dataset comprised deeply sampled blood TCRbeta repertoires from subjects exposed to, actively infected with, or recovered from COVID-19. The repertoires were made available in a free public database intended to serve as a resource for research on the immune response to SARS-CoV-2. Samples were obtained from the ongoing ImmuneRACE study (first 160 participants) and from over 1,000 subjects provided by 6 global collaborators. Nearly every sample came with metadata listing a de-identified subject ID, COVID-19 status, age in years and sex. Where available, HLA class I and class II types were taken from metadata supplied by the sample provider and were not determined by assay-based typing.

As for this clone: The antigen this receptor binds is unknown. Per-base qualities were not stored, and no clone one base away is much larger.

TCRbeta CDR3 regions were amplified from genomic DNA using the immunoSEQ Assay, a bias-controlled multiplex PCR. Processing in the source paper ran as follows. The number of nucleated cells in each sample was estimated by amplification of reference gene primers within the assay. To quantify the absolute abundance of each unique TCRbeta CDR3 rearrangement, sequence reads were collapsed and filtered. For each sample, productive Simpson clonality was calculated by taking the square root of Simpson's diversity index across productive rearrangements. TCRdb limited this immuneACCESS table to in-frame rearrangements with V and J called. A share of clones is missing; checked studies link under half to unresolved V genes, and the rest is unexplained. Clonal size and the V and J genes are those of that table, whereas D and trimming came from the DNA. The sample records about 260,000 clones, 86% of which are singletons. In total, the top ten clones hold over 7.5% of the sample.

A second Seattle source provided samples from volunteer blood donors who had recovered from COVID-19. Whole blood was collected in K2EDTA tubes by collaborating institutions according to the institutions' own protocols. Collaborator samples were shipped for TCRbeta analysis as frozen whole blood, isolated PBMCs, or DNA extracted from either sample type. What the authors observed across the whole study: How much clinical and demographic metadata was included differed by source and by participant, and the metadata was provided uncurated.

CDR1 is given as SGHRS and CDR2 as YFSETQ, both from the germline V gene. The germline V and J ends show losses of 0 bases and 4 bases respectively, and no gene match explains 4 bases of the junction. The CDR3 goes from the cysteine to the phenylalanine over 15 residues. The read is trimmed to its CDR3 DNA, 45 bases read in frame from base 1. The V and J segments used are TRBV5-1 and TRBJ2-7; 10 central nucleotides agree with TRBD2. The origin of this receptor is a man aged 40-50 years who had recovered from COVID-19. The source material was peripheral blood. The CDR3 is CASSLVASGRYEQYF. The DNA sequence reads TGCGCCAGCAGCTTGGTGGCTAGCGGGAGATACGAGCAGTACTTC.